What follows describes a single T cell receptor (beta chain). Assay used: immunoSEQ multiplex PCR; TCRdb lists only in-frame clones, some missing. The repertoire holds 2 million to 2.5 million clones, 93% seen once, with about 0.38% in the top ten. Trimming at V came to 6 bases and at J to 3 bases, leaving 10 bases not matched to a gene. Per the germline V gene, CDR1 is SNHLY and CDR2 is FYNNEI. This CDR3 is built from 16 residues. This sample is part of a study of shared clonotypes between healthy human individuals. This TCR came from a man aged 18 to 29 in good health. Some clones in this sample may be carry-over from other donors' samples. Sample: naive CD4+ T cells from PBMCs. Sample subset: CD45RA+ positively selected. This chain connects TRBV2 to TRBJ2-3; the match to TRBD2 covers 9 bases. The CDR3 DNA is TGTGCCAGCAGCAGGCGTAGCGGGAGTGGGACAGATACGCAGTATTTT. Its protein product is CASSRRSGSGTDTQYF. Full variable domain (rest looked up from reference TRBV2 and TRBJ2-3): EPEVTQTPSHQVTQMGQEVILRCVPISNHLYFYWYRQILGQKVEFLVSFYNNEISEKSEIFDDQFSVERPDGSNFTLKIRSTKLEDSAMYFCASSRRSGSGTDTQYFGPGTRLTVL.